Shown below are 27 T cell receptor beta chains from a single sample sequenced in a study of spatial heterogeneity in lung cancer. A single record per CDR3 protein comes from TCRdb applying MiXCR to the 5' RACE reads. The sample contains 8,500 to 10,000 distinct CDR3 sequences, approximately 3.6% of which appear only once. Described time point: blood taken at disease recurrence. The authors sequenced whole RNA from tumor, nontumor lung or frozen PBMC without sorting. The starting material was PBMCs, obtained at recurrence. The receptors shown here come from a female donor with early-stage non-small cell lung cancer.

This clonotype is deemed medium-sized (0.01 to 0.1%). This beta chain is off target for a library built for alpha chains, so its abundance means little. The chain's CDR3 is CASSLPGKDTQYF. The CDR3 coding sequence is TGTGCCAGCAGTTTACCCGGGAAAGATACGCAGTATTTT. The rearrangement joins TRBV28 to TRBJ2-3; D is possibly TRBD2 (5 bases). The CDR3 consists of 13 residues. Germline lookup yields CDR1 MDHEN and CDR2 SYDVKM. The germline V and J ends were trimmed by 2 bases and 5 bases, with 8 bases remaining between them.

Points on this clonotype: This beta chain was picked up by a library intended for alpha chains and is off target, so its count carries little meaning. CDR3 loop: CASSSPISEAKNIQYF. CDR3 DNA sequence: TGTGCCAGCAGTTCGCCTATCAGTGAGGCCAAAAACATTCAGTACTTC. The V and J genes are TRBV7-9 and TRBJ2-4, with no clear D. V lost 6 bases to trimming and J lost 1 base, with 16 bases between them. CDR3 length: 16 residues. The V gene's germline CDR1 is SEHNR and CDR2 FQNEAQ (reference sequence). Full variable domain (remainder filled in from reference TRBV7-9 and TRBJ2-4): DTGVSQNPRHKITKRGQNVTFRCDPISEHNRLYWYRQTLGQGPEFLTYFQNEAQLEKSRLLSDRFSAERPKGSFSTLEIQRTEQGDSAMYLCASSSPISEAKNIQYFGAGTRLSVL.

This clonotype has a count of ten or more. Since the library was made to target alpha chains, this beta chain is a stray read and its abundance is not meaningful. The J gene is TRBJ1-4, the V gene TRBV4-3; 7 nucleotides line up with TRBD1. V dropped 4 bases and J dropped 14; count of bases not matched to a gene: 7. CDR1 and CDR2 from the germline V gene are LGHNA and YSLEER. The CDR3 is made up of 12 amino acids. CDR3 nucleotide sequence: TGCGCCAGCAGCCCGACCGGACAGGTGCTGTTTTTT. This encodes CASSPTGQVLFF.

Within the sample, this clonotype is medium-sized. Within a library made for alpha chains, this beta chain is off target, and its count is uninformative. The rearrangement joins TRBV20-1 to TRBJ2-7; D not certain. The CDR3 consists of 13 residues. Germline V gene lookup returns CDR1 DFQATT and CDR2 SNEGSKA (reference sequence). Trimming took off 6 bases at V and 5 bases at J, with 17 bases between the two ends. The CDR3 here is CSASLGRRHEQYF. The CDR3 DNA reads TGCAGTGCCAGCCTCGGGCGAAGGCACGAGCAGTACTTC.

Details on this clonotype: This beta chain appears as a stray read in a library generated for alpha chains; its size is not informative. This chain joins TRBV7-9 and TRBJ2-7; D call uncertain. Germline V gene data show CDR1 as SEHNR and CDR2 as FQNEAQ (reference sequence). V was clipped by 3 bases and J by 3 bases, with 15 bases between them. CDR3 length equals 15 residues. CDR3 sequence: CASSFFPDGLYEQYF. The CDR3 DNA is TGTGCCAGCAGCTTTTTCCCCGACGGCCTCTACGAGCAGTACTTC.

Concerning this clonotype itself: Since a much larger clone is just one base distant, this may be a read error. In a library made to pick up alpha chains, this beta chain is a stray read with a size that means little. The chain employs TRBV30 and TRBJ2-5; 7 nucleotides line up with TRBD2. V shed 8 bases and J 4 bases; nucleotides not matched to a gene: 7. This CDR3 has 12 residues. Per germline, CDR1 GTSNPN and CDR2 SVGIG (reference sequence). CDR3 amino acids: CAGGLVRETQYF. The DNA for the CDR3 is TGTGCCGGTGGACTAGTAAGAGAGACCCAGTACTTC.

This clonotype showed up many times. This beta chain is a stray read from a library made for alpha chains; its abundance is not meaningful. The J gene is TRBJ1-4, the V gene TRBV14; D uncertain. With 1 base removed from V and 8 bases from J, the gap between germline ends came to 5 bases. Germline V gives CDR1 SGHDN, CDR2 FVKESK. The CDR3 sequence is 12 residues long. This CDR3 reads CASSQGGEKLFF. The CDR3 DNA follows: TGTGCCAGCAGCCAAGGAGGCGAAAAACTGTTTTTT.

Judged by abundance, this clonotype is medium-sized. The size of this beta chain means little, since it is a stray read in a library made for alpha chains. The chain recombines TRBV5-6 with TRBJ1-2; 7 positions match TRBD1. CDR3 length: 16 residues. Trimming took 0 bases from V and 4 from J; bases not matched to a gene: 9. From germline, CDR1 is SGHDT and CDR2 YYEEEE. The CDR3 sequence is CASSLDGTVSPYGYTF. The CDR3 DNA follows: TGTGCCAGCAGCTTGGATGGGACAGTCTCCCCCTATGGCTACACCTTC.

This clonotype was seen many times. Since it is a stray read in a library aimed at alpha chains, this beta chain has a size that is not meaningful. The CDR3 reads CASSSPGRGETQYF. In DNA, the CDR3 is TGTGCCAGCAGCTCCCCCGGCAGGGGAGAGACCCAGTACTTC. This chain links TRBV11-1 with TRBJ2-5; tentative D call: TRBD1 (6 bases). The CDR3 contains 14 residues. Germline CDR1 and CDR2: SGHAT and FQDESV (reference sequence). V was trimmed by 4 bases and J by 4 bases, leaving 13 bases between them.

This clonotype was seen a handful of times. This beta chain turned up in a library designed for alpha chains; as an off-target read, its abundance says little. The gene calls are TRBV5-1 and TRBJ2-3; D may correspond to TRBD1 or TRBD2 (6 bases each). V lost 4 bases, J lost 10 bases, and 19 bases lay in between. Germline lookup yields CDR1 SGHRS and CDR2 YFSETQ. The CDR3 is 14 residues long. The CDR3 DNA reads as TGCGCCAGCAGCGTAGCTAGCGAGGGGGAGCCGCAGTATTTT. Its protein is CASSVASEGEPQYF. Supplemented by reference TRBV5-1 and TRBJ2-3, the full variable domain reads KAGVTQTPRYLIKTRGQQVTLSCSPISGHRSVSWYQQTPGQGLQFLFEYFSETQRNKGNFPGRFSGRQFSNSRSEMNVSTLELGDSALYLCASSVASEGEPQYFGPGTRLTVL.

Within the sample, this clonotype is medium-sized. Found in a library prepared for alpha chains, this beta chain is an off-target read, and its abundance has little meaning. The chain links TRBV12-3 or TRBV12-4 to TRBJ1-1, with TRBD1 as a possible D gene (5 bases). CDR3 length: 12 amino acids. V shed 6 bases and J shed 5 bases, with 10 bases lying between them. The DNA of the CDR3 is TGTGCCAGCAGCACAGGAGCAACTGAAGCTTTCTTT. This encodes CASSTGATEAFF.

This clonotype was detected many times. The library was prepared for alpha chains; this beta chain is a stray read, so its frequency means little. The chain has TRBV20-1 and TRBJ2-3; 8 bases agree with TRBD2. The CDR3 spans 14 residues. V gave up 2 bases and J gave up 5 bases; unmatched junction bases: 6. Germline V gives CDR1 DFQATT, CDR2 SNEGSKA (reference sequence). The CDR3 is CSARTGGRRDTQYF. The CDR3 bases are TGCAGTGCTAGAACGGGGGGGCGAAGAGATACGCAGTATTTT.

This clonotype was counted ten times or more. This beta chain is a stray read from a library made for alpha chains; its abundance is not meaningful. The CDR3 region is CASSQGPGDTQYF. In DNA, the CDR3 is TGCGCCAGCAGCCAAGGACCGGGGGATACGCAGTATTTT. The chain joins TRBV4-1 to TRBJ2-3, with D possibly being TRBD2 (5 bases). V was cut by 1 base and J by 6 bases, with 8 bases left in between. The CDR3 has 13 residues. CDR1 is MGHRA, CDR2 YSYEKL, per germline.

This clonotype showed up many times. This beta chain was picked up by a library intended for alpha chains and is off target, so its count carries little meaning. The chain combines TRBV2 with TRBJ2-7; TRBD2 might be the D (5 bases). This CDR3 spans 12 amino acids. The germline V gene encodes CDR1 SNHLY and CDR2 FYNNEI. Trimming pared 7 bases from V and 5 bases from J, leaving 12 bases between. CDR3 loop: CASNGVGHEQYF. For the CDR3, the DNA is TGTGCCAGCAACGGGGTGGGCCACGAGCAGTACTTC.

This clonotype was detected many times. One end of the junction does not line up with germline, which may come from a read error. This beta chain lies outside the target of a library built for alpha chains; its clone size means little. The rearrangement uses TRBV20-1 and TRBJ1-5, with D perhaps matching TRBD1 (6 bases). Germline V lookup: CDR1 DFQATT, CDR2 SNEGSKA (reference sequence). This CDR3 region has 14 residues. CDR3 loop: CSDRSDRSHQPQHF. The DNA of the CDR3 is TGCAGTGATAGATCCGACAGGAGCCATCAGCCCCAGCATTTT.

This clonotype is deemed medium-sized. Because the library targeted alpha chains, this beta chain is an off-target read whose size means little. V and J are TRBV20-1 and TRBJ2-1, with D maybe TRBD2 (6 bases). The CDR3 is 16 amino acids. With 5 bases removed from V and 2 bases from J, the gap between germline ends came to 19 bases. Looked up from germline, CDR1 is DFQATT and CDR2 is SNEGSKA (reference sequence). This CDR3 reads CSALLSSGLAYNEQFF. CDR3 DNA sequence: TGCAGTGCTCTACTCTCCTCGGGACTCGCCTACAATGAGCAGTTCTTC.

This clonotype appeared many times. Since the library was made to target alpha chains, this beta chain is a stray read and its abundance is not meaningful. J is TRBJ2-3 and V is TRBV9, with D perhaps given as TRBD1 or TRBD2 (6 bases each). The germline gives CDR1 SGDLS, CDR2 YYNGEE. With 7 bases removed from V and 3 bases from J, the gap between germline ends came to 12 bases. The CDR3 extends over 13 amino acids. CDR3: CASSGGLTDTQYF. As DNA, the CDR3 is TGTGCCAGCTCTGGGGGGCTGACAGATACGCAGTATTTT.

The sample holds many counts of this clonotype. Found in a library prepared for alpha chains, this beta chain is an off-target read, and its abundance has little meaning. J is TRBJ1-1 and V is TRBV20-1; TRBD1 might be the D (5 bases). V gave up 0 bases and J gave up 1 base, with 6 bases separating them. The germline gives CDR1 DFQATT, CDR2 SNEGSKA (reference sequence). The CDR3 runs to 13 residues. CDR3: CSAREDRNTEAFF. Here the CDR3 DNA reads TGCAGTGCTAGAGAAGACAGGAACACTGAAGCTTTCTTT.

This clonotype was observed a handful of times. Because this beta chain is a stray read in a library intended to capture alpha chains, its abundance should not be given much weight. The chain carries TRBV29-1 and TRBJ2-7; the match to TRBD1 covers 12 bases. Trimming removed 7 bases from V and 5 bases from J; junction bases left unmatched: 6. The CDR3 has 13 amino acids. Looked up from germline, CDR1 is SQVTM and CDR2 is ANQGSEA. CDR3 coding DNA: TGCAGCGCTGGGGACAGGGGGCGGGACGAGCAGTACTTC. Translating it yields CSAGDRGRDEQYF.

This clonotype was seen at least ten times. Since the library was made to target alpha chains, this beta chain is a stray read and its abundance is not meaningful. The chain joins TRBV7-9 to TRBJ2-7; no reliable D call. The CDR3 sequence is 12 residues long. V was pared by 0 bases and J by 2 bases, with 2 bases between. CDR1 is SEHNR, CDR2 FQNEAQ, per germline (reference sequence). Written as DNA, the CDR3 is TGTGCCAGCAGCTTAGCCACCTACGAGCAGTACTTC. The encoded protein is CASSLATYEQYF.

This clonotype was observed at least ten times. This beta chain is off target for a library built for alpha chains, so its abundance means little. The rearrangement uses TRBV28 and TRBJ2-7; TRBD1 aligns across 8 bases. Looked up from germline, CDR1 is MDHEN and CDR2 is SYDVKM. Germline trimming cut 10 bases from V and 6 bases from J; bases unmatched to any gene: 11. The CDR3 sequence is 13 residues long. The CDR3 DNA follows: TGTGCCACGTGGCCCGGACAGGGCAGCGAGCAGTACTTC. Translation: CATWPGQGSEQYF.

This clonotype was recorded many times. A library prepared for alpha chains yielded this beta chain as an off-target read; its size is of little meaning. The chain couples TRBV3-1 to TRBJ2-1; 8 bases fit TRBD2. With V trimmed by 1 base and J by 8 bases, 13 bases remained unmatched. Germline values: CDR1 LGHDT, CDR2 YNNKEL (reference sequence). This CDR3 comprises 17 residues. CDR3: CASSQVAGGGTSDEQFF. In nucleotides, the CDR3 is TGTGCCAGCAGCCAAGTCGCTGGCGGGGGGACTTCGGATGAGCAGTTCTTC.

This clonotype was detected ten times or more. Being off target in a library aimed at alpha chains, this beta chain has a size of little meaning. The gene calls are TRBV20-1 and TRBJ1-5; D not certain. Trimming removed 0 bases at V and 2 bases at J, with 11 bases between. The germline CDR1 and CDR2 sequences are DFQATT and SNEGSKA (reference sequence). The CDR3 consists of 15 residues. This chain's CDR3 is CSARDFEGGNQPQHF. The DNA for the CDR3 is TGCAGTGCTAGAGATTTTGAGGGAGGCAATCAGCCCCAGCATTTT.

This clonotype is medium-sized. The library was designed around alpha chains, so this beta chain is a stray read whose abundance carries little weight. The CDR3 DNA is TGCAGCGTAGGACAGGTCCTTAACACTGAAGCTTTCTTT. Residues: CSVGQVLNTEAFF. The V gene is TRBV29-1, the J gene TRBJ1-1; TRBD1 aligns across 7 bases. With 6 bases clipped from V and 2 bases from J, the junction kept 6 bases outside the gene matches. CDR1 and CDR2 (germline): SQVTM, ANQGSEA. CDR3 length: 13 residues.

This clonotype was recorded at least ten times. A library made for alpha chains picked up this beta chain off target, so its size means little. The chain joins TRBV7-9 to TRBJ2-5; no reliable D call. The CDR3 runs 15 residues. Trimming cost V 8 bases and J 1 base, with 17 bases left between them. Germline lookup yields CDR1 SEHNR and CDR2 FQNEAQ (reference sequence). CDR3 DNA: TGTGCCAGCCGACGAGGCTTAACCTCCCAAGAGACCCAGTACTTC. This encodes CASRRGLTSQETQYF.

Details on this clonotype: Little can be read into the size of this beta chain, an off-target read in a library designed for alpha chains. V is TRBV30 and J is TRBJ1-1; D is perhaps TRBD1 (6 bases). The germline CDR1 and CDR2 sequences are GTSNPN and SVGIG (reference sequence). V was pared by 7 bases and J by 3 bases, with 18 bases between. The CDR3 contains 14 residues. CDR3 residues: CASRDKLLDTEAFF. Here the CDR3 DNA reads TGTGCCTCGCGGGACAAACTCTTGGACACTGAAGCTTTCTTT.

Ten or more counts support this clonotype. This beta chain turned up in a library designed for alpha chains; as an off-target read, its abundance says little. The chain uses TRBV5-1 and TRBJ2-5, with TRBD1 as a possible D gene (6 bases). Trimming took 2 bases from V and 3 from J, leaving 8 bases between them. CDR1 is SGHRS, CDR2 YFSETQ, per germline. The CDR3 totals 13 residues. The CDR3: CASSFPGEETQYF. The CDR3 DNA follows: TGCGCCAGCAGCTTTCCAGGGGAAGAGACCCAGTACTTC.